This passage covers 5 T cell receptor beta chains from one sample sequenced in a study of blood T cells in healthy people across ages. Combining a sample-barcoded 5' primer with a J-beta primer mix, a second PCR ran for roughly 7 to 11 cycles. Each CDR3 protein gets one entry after TCRdb re-called the 5' RACE reads with MiXCR. Found here are hundreds of thousands of distinct CDR3 sequences, nearly 60% of them singletons; the top ten hold approximately 23%. Sequenced material: blood. These receptor sequences come from a man in his thirties or forties in good health.

This chain connects TRBV3-1 to TRBJ2-3; D gene unclear. This CDR3 is 15 amino acids long. The germline V gene encodes CDR1 LGHDT and CDR2 YNNKEL (reference sequence). Trimming stripped 3 bases from V and 8 bases from J, with 18 bases between. The CDR3, as DNA: TGTGCCAGCAGCCAGGAAGCCGCAACCCATGGTACGCAGTATTTT. Translated, it gives CASSQEAATHGTQYF.

CDR3 sequence (DNA): TGCAGTGCTAGAGATCCCCAAGGACTAGCGGGGTACGAGCAGTACTTC. Protein product: CSARDPQGLAGYEQYF. This chain connects TRBV20-1 to TRBJ2-7; 12 bases are shared with TRBD2. The CDR3 contains 16 residues. The germline gives CDR1 DFQATT, CDR2 SNEGSKA (reference sequence). V dropped 0 bases and J dropped 4; count of bases not matched to a gene: 7.

This sequence joins TRBV12-3 or TRBV12-4 and TRBJ1-2, with unresolved D. This CDR3 spans 13 amino acids. The germline V and J ends were trimmed by 4 bases and 7 bases, with 13 bases remaining between them. CDR3 amino acids: CASSSLADSGYTF. CDR3 nucleotide sequence: TGTGCCAGCAGTTCTTTGGCGGATAGTGGCTACACCTTC.

This clonotype was observed a single time. The chain couples TRBV7-2 to TRBJ2-1; maybe TRBD1 (6 bases). The V end was cut by 2 bases, the J end by 0 bases, with 14 bases between. Germline CDR1 reads SGHTA; CDR2 reads FQGNSA. The CDR3 totals 17 residues. The CDR3 protein is CASSLRERGNSYNEQFF. Written as DNA, the CDR3 is TGTGCCAGCAGCTTAAGGGAGAGGGGGAACTCCTACAATGAGCAGTTCTTC.

This clonotype was seen a handful of times. The chain uses TRBV7-2 and TRBJ2-1; D unclear. The J call is in doubt because the DNA end fits TRBJ2-7 better. The CDR3 covers 12 residues. Germline lookup yields CDR1 SGHTA and CDR2 FQGNSA. The CDR3 protein is CASSASYNEQYF. In nucleotides, the CDR3 is TGTGCCAGTTCCGCCTCCTACAATGAGCAGTACTTC.